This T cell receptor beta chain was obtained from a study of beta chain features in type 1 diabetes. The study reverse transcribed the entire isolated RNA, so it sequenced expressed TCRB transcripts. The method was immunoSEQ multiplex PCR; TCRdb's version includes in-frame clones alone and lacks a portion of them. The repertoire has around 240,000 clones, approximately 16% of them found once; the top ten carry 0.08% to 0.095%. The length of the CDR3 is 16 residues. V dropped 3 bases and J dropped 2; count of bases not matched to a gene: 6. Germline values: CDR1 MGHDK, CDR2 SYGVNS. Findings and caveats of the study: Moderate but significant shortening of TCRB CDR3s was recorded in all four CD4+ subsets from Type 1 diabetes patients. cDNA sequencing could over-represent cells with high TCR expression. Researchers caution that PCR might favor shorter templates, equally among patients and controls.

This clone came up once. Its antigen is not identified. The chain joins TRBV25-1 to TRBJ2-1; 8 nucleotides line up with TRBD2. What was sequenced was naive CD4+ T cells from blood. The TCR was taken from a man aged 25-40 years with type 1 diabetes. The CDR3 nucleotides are TGTGCCAGCAGTGATACTACTAGCGGAACCTACAATGAGCAGTTCTTC. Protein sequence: CASSDTTSGTYNEQFF.